This T cell receptor beta chain came from a study of blood T cells in healthy people across ages. Study findings and constraints: Older age coincided with a roughly linear decline in TCR beta diversity per million T cells.

Through a sample-barcoded 5' primer and a J-beta primer mix, a second PCR was run for roughly 6 to 11 cycles. Each sample yielded at least 3 million CDR3-containing paired-end reads. TCRdb processed the 5' RACE reads anew with MiXCR; each CDR3 protein has one entry. The sample consists of about 1.5 million distinct CDR3 sequences, 42% of them appearing once. The V end was cut by 6 bases, the J end by 7 bases, with 26 bases between. The CDR3 spans 16 residues. CDR1 is SQVTM and CDR2 is ANQGSEA in the germline V gene. Concerning this clonotype: Its antigen remains unknown.

Each sample gave at least 6.5 million isolated PBMCs. Extraction of total RNA produced a minimum of 5 micrograms from each sample. This chain links TRBV29-1 with TRBJ2-3; unclear D gene. The TCR comes from a woman aged 18 to 35 in good health. The sample consisted of blood. CDR3 protein: CSVKVGSTSTSNTQYF. In DNA, the CDR3 is TGCAGCGTGAAGGTGGGGTCCACTTCAACCAGCAATACGCAGTATTTT.